The 13 T cell receptor beta chains given below trace back to one sample, sequenced in a study of blood T cells in healthy people across ages. The second PCR ran roughly 6 to 12 cycles with a sample-barcoded 5' primer and J-beta primers. One entry per CDR3 protein results from TCRdb running MiXCR on the 5' RACE reads. Of under 950,000 distinct CDR3 sequences listed, approximately 22% are singletons. Input material: blood. The origin of the receptors is a man in his 70s in good health.

The CDR3 nucleotides read TGTGCCAGCAGCCGATCCCCGACAGAGCAGTTCTTC. This translates into CASSRSPTEQFF. This chain connects TRBV11-2 to TRBJ2-1; D gene ambiguous. CDR3 length: 12 residues. CDR1 is SGHAT and CDR2 is FQNNGV in the germline V gene. Trimming left V 5 bases short and J 10 bases short, with 12 bases between. The full variable domain, in which reference TRBV11-2 and TRBJ2-1 provide the parts outside the CDR3, is EAGVAQSPRYKIIEKRQSVAFWCNPISGHATLYWYQQILGQGPKLLIQFQNNGVVDDSQLPKDRFSAERLKGVDSTLKIQPAKLEDSAVYLCASSRSPTEQFFGPGTRLTVL.

This clonotype occurred a few times. CDR3 coding DNA: TGCAGCGTTGAAGATCGGGGGAAGGGTAGGGTTGACGAGCAGTACTTC. Residues: CSVEDRGKGRVDEQYF. The chain links TRBV29-1 to TRBJ2-7; D may be TRBD2 (6 bases). CDR1 and CDR2 from the germline V gene are SQVTM and ANQGSEA. There are 16 residues in the CDR3. Trimming removed 0 bases at V and 5 bases at J, with 20 bases between.

This clonotype was recorded many times. The chain couples TRBV4-1 to TRBJ2-3, with no clear D. With 3 bases removed from V and 1 base from J, the gap between germline ends came to 8 bases. There are 14 residues in the CDR3. CDR1 and CDR2 from the germline V gene are MGHRA and YSYEKL. Here the CDR3 reads CASSQERRTDTQYF. CDR3 nucleotide sequence: TGCGCCAGCAGCCAGGAAAGGCGCACAGATACGCAGTATTTT.

There are a few counts of this clonotype. V usage is TRBV3-1 and J usage is TRBJ1-1; D not resolved. The CDR3 loop spans 13 amino acids. Trimming took 1 base from V and 1 from J, leaving 4 bases between them. Per the germline V gene, CDR1 is LGHDT and CDR2 is YNNKEL (reference sequence). The CDR3 is CASSQASNTEAFF. The DNA of the CDR3 is TGTGCCAGCAGCCAAGCATCGAACACTGAAGCTTTCTTT. Combining the CDR3 with reference TRBV3-1 and TRBJ1-1 gives the whole variable domain DTAVSQTPKYLVTQMGNDKSIKCEQNLGHDTMYWYKQDSKKFLKIMFSYNNKELIINETVPNRFSPKSPDKAHLNLHINSLELGDSAVYFCASSQASNTEAFFGQGTRLTVV.

The chain recombines TRBV10-3 with TRBJ2-1; TRBD2 matches at 9 bases. The CDR3 length is 14 residues. The germline V gene has CDR1 ENHRY and CDR2 SYGVKD. The V segment lost 4 bases and the J segment 7 bases; nucleotides outside the gene matches: 5. The chain's CDR3 is CAISAGTSINEQFF. In DNA, the CDR3 is TGTGCCATCAGTGCCGGGACTAGCATTAATGAGCAGTTCTTC.

This clonotype has a handful of counts. The genes are TRBV20-1 and TRBJ2-2; 10 bases line up with TRBD1. The CDR3 is made up of 15 amino acids. CDR1 and CDR2 from the germline V gene are DFQATT and SNEGSKA (reference sequence). V was clipped by 4 bases and J by 5 bases; unmatched bases: 7. CDR3 loop: CSATDRGRGTGELFF. The CDR3 bases are TGCAGTGCTACCGACAGGGGGCGAGGGACCGGGGAGCTGTTTTTT.

The chain uses TRBV12-3 or TRBV12-4 and TRBJ1-2, with TRBD1 as a possible D gene (6 bases). The CDR3 totals 12 residues. Trimming cost V 7 bases and J 3 bases, with 9 bases left between them. The CDR3 loop is CASTGADYGYTF. The CDR3 DNA reads TGTGCCAGCACGGGGGCAGACTATGGCTACACCTTC.

The chain uses TRBV11-2 and TRBJ2-1, with D unclear. V shed 5 bases and J shed 8 bases, with 16 bases lying between them. Per germline, CDR1 SGHAT and CDR2 FQNNGV. The CDR3 is made up of 14 amino acids. The CDR3 region has the DNA TGTGCCAGCAGCCCCCAGTCTTTCGTCTATGAGCAGTTCTTC. Protein sequence: CASSPQSFVYEQFF.

The chain is built from TRBV29-1 and TRBJ2-2; D unclear. The germline CDR1 and CDR2 sequences are SQVTM and ANQGSEA. The CDR3 loop spans 13 amino acids. V shed 4 bases and J shed 7 bases, with 13 bases lying between them. CDR3 sequence (DNA): TGCAGCGTTGCATACCGGAGTGGCGGGGAGCTGTTTTTT. Translated: CSVAYRSGGELFF.

As to this clonotype: Likely a read error: the CDR3 ends without its conserved phenylalanine or tryptophan. This rearrangement joins TRBV28 to TRBJ1-6; D possibly corresponds to TRBD1 (5 bases). This CDR3 comprises 14 residues. Germline V CDR1 and CDR2: MDHEN, SYDVKM. V lost 6 bases and J 6 bases, leaving 12 bases between the germline ends. The DNA for the CDR3 is TGTGCCAGCAGGCTGCACAGGAGTAATTCACCCCTCCACCTT. Its translation: CASRLHRSNSPLHL.

The CDR3 region has the DNA TGCAGTGCTTCAGGGGGCAGGGGTTGGTTTGGCGAAAAACTGTTTTTT. It specifies CSASGGRGWFGEKLFF. The genes are TRBV20-1 and TRBJ1-4; TRBD1 matches 8 bases. J gave up 8 bases and V 5 bases, and 16 bases lay outside the gene matches. The CDR3 is made up of 16 amino acids. Germline CDR1 reads DFQATT; CDR2 reads SNEGSKA (reference sequence).

In nucleotides, the CDR3 is TGTGCCAGCAGTCAGGGGGCTAACAATGAGCAGTTCTTC. Its protein is CASSQGANNEQFF. This chain joins TRBV7-3 and TRBJ2-1; TRBD1 aligns across 8 bases. V lost 6 bases and J lost 5; bases outside the gene matches: 3. The CDR3 is 13 amino acids. Looked up from germline, CDR1 is SGHTA and CDR2 is FQGTGA.

The rearrangement uses TRBV20-1 and TRBJ2-3; tentative D call: TRBD2 (7 bases). The CDR3 length is 15 residues. V was trimmed by 1 base and J by 2 bases, leaving 13 bases between them. From germline, CDR1 is DFQATT and CDR2 SNEGSKA (reference sequence). CDR3 in DNA: TGCAGTGCTAGAGTTCGGGGGGACATCACAGATACGCAGTATTTT. Amino acids: CSARVRGDITDTQYF.